This is a list of T cell receptor beta chains from one sample in a study of blood T cells in healthy people across ages. TCRdb passed the 5' RACE reads through MiXCR, listing each CDR3 protein once. This table has fewer than 950,000 distinct CDR3 sequences, about 53% appearing once. The sample taken for sequencing was blood. The receptors were sampled from a man older than 75 in good health. CDR3s include the opening cysteine and the closing phenylalanine or tryptophan.

v_call | cdr3_aa
TRBV29-1 | CSGGQGTGDGYTF
TRBV20-1 | CSASSGQGVNQPQHF
TRBV10-2 | CASSGRTGGLDKNIQYF
TRBV12-3/TRBV12-4 | CASSGQGSNIQYF
TRBV6-6 | CASSYVEETQYF
TRBV20-1 | CSATGTGGREQYF
TRBV12-3/TRBV12-4 | CASSPSGLAGVHEQFF
TRBV29-1 | CSVPGTPFYEQYF
TRBV27 | CASSLGRSINPHQETQYF
TRBV3-1 | CASSQVRLEQFF
TRBV29-1 | CSVGGTGSSYEQYF
TRBV29-1 | CSGVTGTHEQYF
TRBV6-6 | CASSFIAGGTYEQYF
TRBV20-1 | CSATSPRWGGTEAFF
TRBV7-2 | CASTRDRVDGYTF
TRBV7-6 | CASSSASGHDYGYTF
TRBV7-9 | CASSPTIYEQYF
TRBV6-2/TRBV6-3 | CASSYAQGYNQPQHF
TRBV5-1 | CPSSLDVGRGAYEQYF
TRBV7-2 | CASSLTGRYNEQFF
TRBV29-1 | CSAATGSEAFF
TRBV12-3/TRBV12-4 | CASRGINRGRDEQYF
TRBV27 | CASSLRASSYEQYF
TRBV19 | CASSIYGGAYEQYF
TRBV7-8 | CASSLRLGDSQYF
TRBV12-3/TRBV12-4 | CASRPTWDRGGYTF
TRBV5-1 | CASSLARDTDTQYF
TRBV5-1 | CASRAEGSSYNEQFF
TRBV12-3/TRBV12-4 | CASSPSGKFYEQYF
TRBV10-3 | CAITTLASSTYNEQFF
TRBV20-1 | CSARAQGGGPLTDTQYF
TRBV11-2 | CASSPGTSGTVGETQYF
TRBV6-5 | CASSFPTGGRETQYF
TRBV20-1 | CSARDAAGASYEQYF
TRBV3-1 | CASSIAGAQHRYAYF
TRBV3-1 | CASSPERTGYNEQFF
TRBV9 | CASSPRTSGDNEQFF
TRBV10-3 | CAISEGSQETQYF
TRBV9 | CASSPRALENEQFF
TRBV10-3 | CAISESFDGPRELFF
TRBV6-5 | CASSYGRLGQGLPTF
TRBV7-9 | CASSSRGQGADIQYF
TRBV7-3 | CASSLGGPDYEQYF
TRBV25-1 | CASSGTGKGNQPQHF
TRBV7-9 | CASSLAGTTDTQYF
TRBV3-1 | CASSQLNSYEQYF
TRBV6-5 | CASSRNREDTYEQYF
TRBV20-1 | CSARGGYSETQYF
TRBV15 | CATSSEKKTGGSYEQYF
TRBV7-6 | CASSFRAWGEQFF
TRBV18 | CASSRRTWGYEQYF
TRBV24-1 | CATSDPGQGAYEQYF
TRBV10-3 | CAISVGRGGYEQYF
TRBV3-1 | CASSSRPNTEAFF
TRBV2 | CASSEARIQLFF
TRBV5-1 | CASQPIAGASYNEQFF
TRBV24-1 | CATSDERTSFDNEQFF
TRBV28 | CASSPPGQGREKLFF
TRBV12-3/TRBV12-4 | CASSASGRAYNEQFF
TRBV10-2 | CASSEITGAYNSPLHF